Shown below are 9 T cell receptor beta chains from a single sample sequenced in a study of T cell clusters in autoimmune cytopenias. Multiplex touch-down PCR amplified TRB using TRB-A and TRB-B pools in one tube. For each CDR3 protein, TCRdb gives one entry from its re-call of the multiplex PCR reads, without DNA. Recorded here are roughly 6,800 distinct CDR3 sequences; the top ten clones represent less than 35%. Each sample's input was 250 to 300 ng genomic DNA, 35,000 to 40,000 genome equivalents. The sample also formed part of further work on T cell repertoires in aging, cancer and after chemotherapy.

Sequenced sample: peripheral blood. These receptors were taken from a human donor in good health.

The V gene is TRBV15, the J gene TRBJ2-3; TCRdb names TRBD1, which stays unverified in the absence of DNA. CDR3 length: 17 amino acids. Per the germline V gene, CDR1 is LNHNV and CDR2 is YYDKDF (reference sequence). CDR3 region: CATSRDRGGGAKDTQYF.

This clonotype is called medium-sized (0.01 to 0.1%) based on its frequency. V and J are TRBV29-1 and TRBJ1-4; TCRdb gives TRBD1 as the D gene, but with no DNA this cannot be confirmed. The CDR3 sequence is 14 residues long. CDR1 SQVTM and CDR2 ANQGSEA come from the germline V gene. This chain's CDR3 is CSVGGLGANEKLFF.

The chain recombines TRBV5-4 with TRBJ1-2; the TCRdb D gene call, TRBD1, has no DNA to confirm it. This CDR3 is 14 amino acids long. The V gene's germline CDR1 is SGHNT and CDR2 YYREEE (reference sequence). CDR3 loop: CASRSDRGLYGYTF.

V gene TRBV11-1 combines with J gene TRBJ2-3; TCRdb gives TRBD1 as the D gene, but with no DNA this cannot be confirmed. Per germline, CDR1 SGHAT and CDR2 FQDESV (reference sequence). The CDR3 runs 14 residues. CDR3 amino acids: CASSPRGGADTQYF.

J is TRBJ1-1 and V is TRBV29-1. The CDR3 contains 11 residues. Germline CDR1 is SQVTM and CDR2 is ANQGSEA. The CDR3 spells CSVEKETEAFF.

This clonotype is classed as medium-sized by frequency. The chain recombines TRBV11-1 with TRBJ2-5; TCRdb's D call, TRBD1, is unchecked because there is no DNA. CDR1 SGHAT and CDR2 FQDESV come from the germline V gene (reference sequence). The CDR3 runs 17 residues. CDR3 residues: CASSLGRRGGWEQTQYF.

The chain couples TRBV6-5 to TRBJ1-2; the TCRdb D gene call, TRBD1, has no DNA to confirm it. Looked up from germline, CDR1 is MNHEY and CDR2 is SVGAGI. CDR3 length: 14 amino acids. The CDR3 sequence: CASSYTFRGYGYTF.

The rearrangement links TRBV7-9 to TRBJ2-3; TCRdb's D gene call, TRBD2, goes unchecked for lack of DNA. Germline-derived CDR1 and CDR2 are SEHNR and FQNEAQ (reference sequence). This CDR3 is built from 15 residues. The CDR3 is CASSLGSGNTDTQYF.

The chain uses TRBV30 and TRBJ2-1; TCRdb designates TRBD1, a call that cannot be tested without DNA. The CDR3 is 13 amino acids. Per the germline V gene, CDR1 is GTSNPN and CDR2 is SVGIG (reference sequence). The CDR3 sequence: CAWSPRAAVKQFF.